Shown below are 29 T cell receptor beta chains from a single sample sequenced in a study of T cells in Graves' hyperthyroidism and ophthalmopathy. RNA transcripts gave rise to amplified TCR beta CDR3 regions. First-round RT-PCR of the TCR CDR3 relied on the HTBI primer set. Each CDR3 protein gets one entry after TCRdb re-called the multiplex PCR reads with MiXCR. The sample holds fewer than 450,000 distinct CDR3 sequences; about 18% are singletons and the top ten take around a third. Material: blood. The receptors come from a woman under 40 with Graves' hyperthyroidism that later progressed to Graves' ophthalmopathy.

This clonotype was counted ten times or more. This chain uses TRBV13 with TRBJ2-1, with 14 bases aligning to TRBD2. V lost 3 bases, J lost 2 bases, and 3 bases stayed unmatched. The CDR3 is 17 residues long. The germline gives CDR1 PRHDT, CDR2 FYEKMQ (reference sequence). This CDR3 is CASSFGLAGGPYNEQFF. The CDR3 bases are TGTGCCAGCAGCTTCGGACTAGCGGGAGGCCCCTACAATGAGCAGTTCTTC.

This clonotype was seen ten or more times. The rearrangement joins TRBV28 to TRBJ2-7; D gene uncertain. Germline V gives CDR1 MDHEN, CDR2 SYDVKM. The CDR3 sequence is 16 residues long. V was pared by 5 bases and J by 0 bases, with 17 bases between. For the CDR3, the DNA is TGTGCCAGCAGTGGATTTACGGAGTCTAGCTCCTACGAGCAGTACTTC. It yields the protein CASSGFTESSSYEQYF.

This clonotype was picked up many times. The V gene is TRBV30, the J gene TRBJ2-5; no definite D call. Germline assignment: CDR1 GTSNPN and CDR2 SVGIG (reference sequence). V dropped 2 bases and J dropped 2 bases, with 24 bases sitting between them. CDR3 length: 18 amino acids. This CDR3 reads CAWSSVTSKFFEQETQYF. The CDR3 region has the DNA TGTGCCTGGAGTTCTGTAACTTCGAAATTCTTTGAGCAAGAGACCCAGTACTTC.

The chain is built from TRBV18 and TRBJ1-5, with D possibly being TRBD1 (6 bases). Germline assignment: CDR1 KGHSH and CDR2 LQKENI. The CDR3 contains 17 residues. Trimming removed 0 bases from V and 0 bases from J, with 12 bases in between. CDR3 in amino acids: CASSPPGAANSNQPQHF. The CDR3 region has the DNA TGTGCCAGCTCACCACCGGGGGCGGCTAATAGCAATCAGCCCCAGCATTTT.

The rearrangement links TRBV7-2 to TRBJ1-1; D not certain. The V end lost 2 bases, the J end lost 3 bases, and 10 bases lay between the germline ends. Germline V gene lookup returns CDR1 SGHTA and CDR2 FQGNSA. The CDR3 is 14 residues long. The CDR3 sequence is CASSLPLGYTEAFF. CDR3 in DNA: TGTGCCAGCAGCTTACCATTAGGGTACACTGAAGCTTTCTTT. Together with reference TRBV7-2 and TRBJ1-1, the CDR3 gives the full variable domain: GAGVSQSPSNKVTEKGKDVELRCDPISGHTALYWYRQSLGQGLEFLIYFQGNSAPDKSGLPSDRFSAERTGGSVSTLTIQRTQQEDSAVYLCASSLPLGYTEAFFGQGTRLTVV.

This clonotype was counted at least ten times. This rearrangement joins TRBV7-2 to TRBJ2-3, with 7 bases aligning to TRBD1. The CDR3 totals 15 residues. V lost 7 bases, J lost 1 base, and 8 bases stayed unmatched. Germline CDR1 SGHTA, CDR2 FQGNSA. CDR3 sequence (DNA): TGTGCCAGCAACAGTCGTGGGACAGGCACAGATACGCAGTATTTT. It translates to CASNSRGTGTDTQYF.

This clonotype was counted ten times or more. The CDR3 sequence: CASSPWSSTNEQFF. In DNA form, the CDR3 reads TGCGCCAGCAGCCCTTGGTCCTCCACCAATGAGCAGTTCTTC. V usage is TRBV5-1 and J usage is TRBJ2-1; D ambiguous. The CDR3 contains 14 residues. Germline CDR1 is SGHRS and CDR2 is YFSETQ. V was trimmed by 4 bases and J by 6 bases, leaving 14 bases between them.

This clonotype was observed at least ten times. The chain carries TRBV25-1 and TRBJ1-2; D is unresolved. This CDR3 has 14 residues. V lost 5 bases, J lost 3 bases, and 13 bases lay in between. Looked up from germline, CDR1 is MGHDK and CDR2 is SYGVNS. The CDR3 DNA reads TGTGCCAGCAGTAAGTCCGATACTGACTATGGCTACACCTTC. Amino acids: CASSKSDTDYGYTF.

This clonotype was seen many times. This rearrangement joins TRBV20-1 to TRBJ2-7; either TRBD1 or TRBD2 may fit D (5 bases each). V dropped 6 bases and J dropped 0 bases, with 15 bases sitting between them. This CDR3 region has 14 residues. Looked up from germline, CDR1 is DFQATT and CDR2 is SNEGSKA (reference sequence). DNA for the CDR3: TGCAGTGCCAGCGCTTCGAGGGGCTCCTACGAGCAGTACTTC. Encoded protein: CSASASRGSYEQYF.

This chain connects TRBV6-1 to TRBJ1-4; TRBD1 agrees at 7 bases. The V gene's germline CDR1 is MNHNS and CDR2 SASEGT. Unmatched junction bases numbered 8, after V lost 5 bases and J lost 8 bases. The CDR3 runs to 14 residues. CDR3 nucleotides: TGTGCCAGCAGTTCACAGGGGTCGGGAGAAAAACTGTTTTTT. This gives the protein CASSSQGSGEKLFF.

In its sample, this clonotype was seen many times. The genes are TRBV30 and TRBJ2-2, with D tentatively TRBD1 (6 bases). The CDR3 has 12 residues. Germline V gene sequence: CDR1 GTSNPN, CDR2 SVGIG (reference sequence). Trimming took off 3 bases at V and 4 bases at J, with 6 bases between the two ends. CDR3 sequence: CAWRDSTGELFF. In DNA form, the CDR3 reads TGTGCCTGGAGGGACAGCACCGGGGAGCTGTTTTTT.

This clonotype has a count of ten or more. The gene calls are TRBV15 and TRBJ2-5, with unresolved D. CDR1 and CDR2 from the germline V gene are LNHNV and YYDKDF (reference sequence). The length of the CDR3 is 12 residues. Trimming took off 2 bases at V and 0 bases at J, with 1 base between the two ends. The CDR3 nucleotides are TGTGCCACCAGCAGATACCAAGAGACCCAGTACTTC. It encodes CATSRYQETQYF.

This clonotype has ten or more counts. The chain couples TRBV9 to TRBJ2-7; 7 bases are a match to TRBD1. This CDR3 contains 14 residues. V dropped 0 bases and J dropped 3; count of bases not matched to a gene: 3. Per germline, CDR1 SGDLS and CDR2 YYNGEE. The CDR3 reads CASSVGQGGYEQYF. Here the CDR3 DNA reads TGTGCCAGCAGCGTAGGACAGGGCGGCTACGAGCAGTACTTC.

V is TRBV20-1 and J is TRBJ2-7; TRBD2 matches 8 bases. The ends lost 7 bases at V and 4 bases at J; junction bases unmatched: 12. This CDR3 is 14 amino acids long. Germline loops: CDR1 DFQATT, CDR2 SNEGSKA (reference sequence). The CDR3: CSEEVKRGTYEQYF. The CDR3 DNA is TGCAGTGAAGAGGTGAAGCGGGGGACGTACGAGCAGTACTTC.

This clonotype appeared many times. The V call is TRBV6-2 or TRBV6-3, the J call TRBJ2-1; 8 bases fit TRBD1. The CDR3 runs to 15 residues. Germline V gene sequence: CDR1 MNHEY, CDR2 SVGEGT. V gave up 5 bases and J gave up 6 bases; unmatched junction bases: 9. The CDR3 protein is CASSNTNTGGNEQFF. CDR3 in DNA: TGTGCCAGCAGTAACACGAATACAGGGGGCAATGAGCAGTTCTTC.

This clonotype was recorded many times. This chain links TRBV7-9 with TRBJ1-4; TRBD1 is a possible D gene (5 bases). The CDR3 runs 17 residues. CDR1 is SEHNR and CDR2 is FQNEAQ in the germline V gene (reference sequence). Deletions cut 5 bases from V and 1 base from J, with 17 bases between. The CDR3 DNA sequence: TGTGCCAGCAGCCGGACACCAATCTCTGTAACTAATGAAAAACTGTTTTTT. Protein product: CASSRTPISVTNEKLFF.

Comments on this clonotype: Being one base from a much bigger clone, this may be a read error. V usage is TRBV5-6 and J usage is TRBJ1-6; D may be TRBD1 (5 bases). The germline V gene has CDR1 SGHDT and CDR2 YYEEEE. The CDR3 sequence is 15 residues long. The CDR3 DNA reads TGTGCCGGCAGCTCAAGACCTGGGGACAATTCACCCCTCCACTTT. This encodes CAGSSRPGDNSPLHF.

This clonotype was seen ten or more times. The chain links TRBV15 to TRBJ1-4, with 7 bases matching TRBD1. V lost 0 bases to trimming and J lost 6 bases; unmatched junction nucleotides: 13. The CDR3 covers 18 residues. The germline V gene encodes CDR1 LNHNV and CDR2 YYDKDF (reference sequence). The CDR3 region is CATSRDLSGGMGDEKLFF. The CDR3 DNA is TGTGCCACCAGCAGAGATTTGTCAGGGGGTATGGGGGATGAAAAACTGTTTTTT. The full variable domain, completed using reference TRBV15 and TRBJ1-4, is DAMVIQNPRYQVTQFGKPVTLSCSQTLNHNVMYWYQQKSSQAPKLLFHYYDKDFNNEADTPDNFQSRRPNTSFCFLDIRSPGLGDTAMYLCATSRDLSGGMGDEKLFFGSGTQLSVL.

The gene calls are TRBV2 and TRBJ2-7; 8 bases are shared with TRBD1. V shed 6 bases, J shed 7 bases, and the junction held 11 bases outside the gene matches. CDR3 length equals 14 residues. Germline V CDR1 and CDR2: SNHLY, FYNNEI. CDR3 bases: TGTGCCAGCAGAGGGGGGACAGGTTCGGTGGAGCAGTACTTC. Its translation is CASRGGTGSVEQYF.

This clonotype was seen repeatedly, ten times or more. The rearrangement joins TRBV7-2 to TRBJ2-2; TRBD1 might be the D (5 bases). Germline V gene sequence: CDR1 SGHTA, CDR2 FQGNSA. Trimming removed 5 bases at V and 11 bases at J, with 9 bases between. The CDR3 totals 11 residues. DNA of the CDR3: TGTGCCAGCAGCCCCCAGGGAGAGCTGTTTTTT. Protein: CASSPQGELFF.

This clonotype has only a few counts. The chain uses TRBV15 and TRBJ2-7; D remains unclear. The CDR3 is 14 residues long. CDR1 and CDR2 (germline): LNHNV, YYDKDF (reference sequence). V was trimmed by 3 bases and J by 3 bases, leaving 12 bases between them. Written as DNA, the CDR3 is TGTGCCACCAGCAGCGTCTGGCCCGGCTACGAGCAGTACTTC. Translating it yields CATSSVWPGYEQYF.

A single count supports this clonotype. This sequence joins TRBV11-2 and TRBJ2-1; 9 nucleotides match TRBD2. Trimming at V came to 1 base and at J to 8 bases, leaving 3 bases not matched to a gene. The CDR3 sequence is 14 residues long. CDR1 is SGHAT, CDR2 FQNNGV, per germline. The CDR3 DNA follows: TGTGCCAGCAGCTTAGGAATAGCGGGGGATGAGCAGTTCTTC. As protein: CASSLGIAGDEQFF.

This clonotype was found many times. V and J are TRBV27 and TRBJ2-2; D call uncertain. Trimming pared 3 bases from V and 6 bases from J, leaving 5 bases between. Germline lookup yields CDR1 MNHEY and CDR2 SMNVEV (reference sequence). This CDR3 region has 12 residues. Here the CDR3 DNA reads TGTGCCAGCAGTTTCCCTTCCGGGGAGCTGTTTTTT. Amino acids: CASSFPSGELFF.

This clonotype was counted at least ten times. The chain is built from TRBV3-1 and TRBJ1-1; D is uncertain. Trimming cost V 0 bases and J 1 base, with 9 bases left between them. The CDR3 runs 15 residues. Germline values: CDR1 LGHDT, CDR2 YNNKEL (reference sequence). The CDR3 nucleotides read TGTGCCAGCAGCCAAGATGTTTTGGGGAACACTGAAGCTTTCTTT. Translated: CASSQDVLGNTEAFF.

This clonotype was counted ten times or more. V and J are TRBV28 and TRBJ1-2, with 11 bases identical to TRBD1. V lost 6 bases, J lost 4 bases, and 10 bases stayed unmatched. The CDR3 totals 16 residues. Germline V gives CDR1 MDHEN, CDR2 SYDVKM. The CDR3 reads CASSPRTGGARYGYTF. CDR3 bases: TGTGCCAGCAGCCCACGGACAGGGGGCGCCCGCTATGGCTACACCTTC.

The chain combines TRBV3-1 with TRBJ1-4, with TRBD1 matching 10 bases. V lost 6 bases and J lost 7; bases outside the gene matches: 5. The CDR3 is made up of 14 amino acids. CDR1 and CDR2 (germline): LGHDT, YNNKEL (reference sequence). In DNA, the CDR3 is TGTGCCAGCAGATGGGGGACAGGGGCTGAAAAACTGTTTTTT. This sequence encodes CASRWGTGAEKLFF. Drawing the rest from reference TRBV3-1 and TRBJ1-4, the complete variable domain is DTAVSQTPKYLVTQMGNDKSIKCEQNLGHDTMYWYKQDSKKFLKIMFSYNNKELIINETVPNRFSPKSPDKAHLNLHINSLELGDSAVYFCASRWGTGAEKLFFGSGTQLSVL.

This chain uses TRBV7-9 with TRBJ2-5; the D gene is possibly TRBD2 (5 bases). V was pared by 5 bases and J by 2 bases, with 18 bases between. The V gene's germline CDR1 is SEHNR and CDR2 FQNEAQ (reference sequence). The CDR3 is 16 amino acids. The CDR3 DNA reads TGTGCCAGCAGCGCCGTTGGCGGGTGGAGTCAAGAGACCCAGTACTTC. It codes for CASSAVGGWSQETQYF.

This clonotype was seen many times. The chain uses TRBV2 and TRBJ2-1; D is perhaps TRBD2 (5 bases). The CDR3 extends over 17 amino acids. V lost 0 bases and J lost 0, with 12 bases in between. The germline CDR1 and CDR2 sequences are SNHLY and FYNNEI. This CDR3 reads CASSEALWESSYNEQFF. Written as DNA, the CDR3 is TGTGCCAGCAGTGAAGCGTTATGGGAGAGCTCCTACAATGAGCAGTTCTTC.

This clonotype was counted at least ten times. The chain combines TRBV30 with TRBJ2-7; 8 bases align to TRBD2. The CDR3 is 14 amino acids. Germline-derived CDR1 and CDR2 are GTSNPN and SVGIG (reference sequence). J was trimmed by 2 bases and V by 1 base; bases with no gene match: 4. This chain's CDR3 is CAWSGLAGPYEQYF. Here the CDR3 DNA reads TGTGCCTGGAGTGGCCTAGCGGGTCCCTACGAGCAGTACTTC.